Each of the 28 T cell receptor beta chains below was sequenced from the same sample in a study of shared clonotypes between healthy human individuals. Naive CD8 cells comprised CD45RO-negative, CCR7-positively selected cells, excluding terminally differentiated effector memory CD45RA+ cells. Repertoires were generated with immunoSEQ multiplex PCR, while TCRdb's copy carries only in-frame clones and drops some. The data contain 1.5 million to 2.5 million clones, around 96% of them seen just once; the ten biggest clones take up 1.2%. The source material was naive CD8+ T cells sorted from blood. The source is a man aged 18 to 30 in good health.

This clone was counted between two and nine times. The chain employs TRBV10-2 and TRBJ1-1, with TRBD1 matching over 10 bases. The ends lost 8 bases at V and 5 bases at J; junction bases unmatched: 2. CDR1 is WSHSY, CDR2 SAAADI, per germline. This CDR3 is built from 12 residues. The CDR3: CASGQGETEAFF. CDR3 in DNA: TGCGCCAGCGGACAGGGGGAAACTGAAGCTTTCTTT.

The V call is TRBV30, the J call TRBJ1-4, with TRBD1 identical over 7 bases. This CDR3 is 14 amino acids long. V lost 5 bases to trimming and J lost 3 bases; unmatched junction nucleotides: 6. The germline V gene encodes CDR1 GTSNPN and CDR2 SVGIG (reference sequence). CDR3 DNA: TGTGCCTGGGCGACAGGGTCAGCTAATGAAAAACTGTTTTTT. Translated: CAWATGSANEKLFF.

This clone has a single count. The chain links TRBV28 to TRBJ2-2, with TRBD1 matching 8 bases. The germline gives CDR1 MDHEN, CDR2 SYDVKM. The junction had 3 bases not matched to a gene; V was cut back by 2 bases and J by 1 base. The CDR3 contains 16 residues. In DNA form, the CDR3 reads TGTGCCAGCAGTTTAAAGACAGGGGAGAACACCGGGGAGCTGTTTTTT. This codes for CASSLKTGENTGELFF.

CDR3 amino acids: CASADPDYLLYEQYF. The CDR3 nucleotides read TGTGCCAGCGCCGACCCCGACTACCTTCTCTACGAGCAGTACTTC. This chain links TRBV2 with TRBJ2-7; perhaps TRBD2 as D (5 bases). The CDR3 runs to 15 residues. Looked up from germline, CDR1 is SNHLY and CDR2 is FYNNEI. The ends were cut back, 8 bases at V and 3 bases at J, with 20 bases in the middle.

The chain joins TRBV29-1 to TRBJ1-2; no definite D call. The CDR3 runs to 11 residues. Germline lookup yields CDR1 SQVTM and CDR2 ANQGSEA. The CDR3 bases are TGCAGTGTCATCAGTAACTATGGCTACACCTTC. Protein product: CSVISNYGYTF.

This CDR3 reads CASSPTGLAEQETQYF. The CDR3 coding sequence is TGTGCCAGCAGCCCGACCGGACTAGCGGAACAAGAGACCCAGTACTTC. J is TRBJ2-5 and V is TRBV28, with 10 positions matching TRBD2. V trimming: 6 bases; J trimming: 2 bases; junction bases outside the gene matches: 9. In germline, CDR1 is MDHEN, CDR2 SYDVKM. The CDR3 covers 16 residues. The full variable domain, rest sourced from reference TRBV28 and TRBJ2-5, is DVKVTQSSRYLVKRTGEKVFLECVQDMDHENMFWYRQDPGLGLRLIYFSYDVKMKEKGDIPEGYSVSREKKERFSLILESASTNQTSMYLCASSPTGLAEQETQYFGPGTRLLVL.

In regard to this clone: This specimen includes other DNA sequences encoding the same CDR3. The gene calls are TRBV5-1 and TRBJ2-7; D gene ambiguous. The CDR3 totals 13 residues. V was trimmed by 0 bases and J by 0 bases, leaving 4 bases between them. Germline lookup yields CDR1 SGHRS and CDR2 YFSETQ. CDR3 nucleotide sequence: TGCGCCAGCAGCTTGGCCAGCTCCTACGAGCAGTACTTC. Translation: CASSLASSYEQYF.

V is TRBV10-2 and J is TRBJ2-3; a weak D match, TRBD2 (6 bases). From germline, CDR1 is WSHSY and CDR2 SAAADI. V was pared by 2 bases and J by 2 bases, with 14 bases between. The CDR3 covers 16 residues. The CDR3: CASSENMGGPTDTQYF. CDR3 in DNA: TGCGCCAGCAGTGAGAATATGGGGGGACCCACAGATACGCAGTATTTT.

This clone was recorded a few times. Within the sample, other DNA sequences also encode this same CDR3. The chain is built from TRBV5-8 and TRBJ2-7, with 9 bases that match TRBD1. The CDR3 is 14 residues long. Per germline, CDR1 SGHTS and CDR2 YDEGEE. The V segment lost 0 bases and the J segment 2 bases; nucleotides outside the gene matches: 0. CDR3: CASSLGQGAYEQYF. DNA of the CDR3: TGTGCCAGCAGCTTGGGACAGGGGGCCTACGAGCAGTACTTC. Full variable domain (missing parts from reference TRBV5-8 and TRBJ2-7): EAGVTQSPTHLIKTRGQQATLRCSPISGHTSVYWYQQALGLGLQFLLWYDEGEERNRGNFPPRFSGRQFPNYSSELNVNALELEDSALYLCASSLGQGAYEQYFGPGTRLTVT.

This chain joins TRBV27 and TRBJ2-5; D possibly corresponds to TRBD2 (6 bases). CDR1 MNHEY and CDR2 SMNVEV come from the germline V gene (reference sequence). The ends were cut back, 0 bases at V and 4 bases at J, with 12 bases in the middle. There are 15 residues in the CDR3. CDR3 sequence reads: CASSLSFGGGETQYF. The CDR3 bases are TGTGCCAGCAGTTTATCGTTCGGGGGTGGAGAGACCCAGTACTTC.

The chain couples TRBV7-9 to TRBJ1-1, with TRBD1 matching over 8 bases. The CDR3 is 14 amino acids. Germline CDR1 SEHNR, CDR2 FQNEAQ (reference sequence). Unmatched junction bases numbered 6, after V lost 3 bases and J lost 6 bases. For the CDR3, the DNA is TGTGCCAGCAGCTTTCACAGGGGGATCGCTGAAGCTTTCTTT. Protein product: CASSFHRGIAEAFF.

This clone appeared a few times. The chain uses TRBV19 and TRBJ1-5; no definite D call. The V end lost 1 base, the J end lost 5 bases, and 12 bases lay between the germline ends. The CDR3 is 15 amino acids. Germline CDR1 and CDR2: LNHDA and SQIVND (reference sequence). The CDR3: CASSIVDFGDQPQHF. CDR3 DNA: TGTGCCAGTAGTATAGTAGACTTCGGGGATCAGCCCCAGCATTTT.

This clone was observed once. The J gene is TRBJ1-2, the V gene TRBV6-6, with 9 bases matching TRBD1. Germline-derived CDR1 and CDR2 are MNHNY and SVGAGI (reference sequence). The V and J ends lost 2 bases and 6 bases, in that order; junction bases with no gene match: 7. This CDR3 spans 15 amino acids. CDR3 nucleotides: TGTGCCAGCAGTTACCTAACAGGGGGCAGCGATGGCTACACCTTC. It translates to CASSYLTGGSDGYTF.

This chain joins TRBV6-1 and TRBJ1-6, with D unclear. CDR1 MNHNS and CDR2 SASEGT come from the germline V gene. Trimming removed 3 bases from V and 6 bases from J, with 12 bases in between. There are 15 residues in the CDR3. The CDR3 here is CASSDEALFNSPLHF. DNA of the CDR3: TGTGCCAGCAGTGACGAAGCCCTCTTTAATTCACCCCTCCACTTT.

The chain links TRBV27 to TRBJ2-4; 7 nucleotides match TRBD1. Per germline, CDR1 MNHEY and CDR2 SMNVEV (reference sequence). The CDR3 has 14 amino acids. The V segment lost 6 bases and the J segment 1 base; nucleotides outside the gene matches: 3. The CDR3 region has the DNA TGTGCCAGCAGCCCGACAGGGGCCAAAAACATTCAGTACTTC. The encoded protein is CASSPTGAKNIQYF.

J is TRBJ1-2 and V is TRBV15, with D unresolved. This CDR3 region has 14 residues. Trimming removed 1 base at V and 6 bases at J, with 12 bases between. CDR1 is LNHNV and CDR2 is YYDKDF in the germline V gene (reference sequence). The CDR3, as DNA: TGTGCCACCAGCAGAGGGATCGGAGCGGATGGCTACACCTTC. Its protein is CATSRGIGADGYTF.

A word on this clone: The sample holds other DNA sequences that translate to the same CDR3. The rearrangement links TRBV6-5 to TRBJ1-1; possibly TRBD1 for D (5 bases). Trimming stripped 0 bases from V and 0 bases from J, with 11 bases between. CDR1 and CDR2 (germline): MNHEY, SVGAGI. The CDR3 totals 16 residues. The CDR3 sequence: CASSYSRGTMNTEAFF. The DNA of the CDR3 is TGTGCCAGCAGTTACTCGCGGGGGACCATGAACACTGAAGCTTTCTTT.

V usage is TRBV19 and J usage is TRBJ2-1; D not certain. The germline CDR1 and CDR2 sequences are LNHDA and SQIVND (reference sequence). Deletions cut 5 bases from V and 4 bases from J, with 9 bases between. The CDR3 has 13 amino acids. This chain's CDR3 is CASSSVPYNEQFF. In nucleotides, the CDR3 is TGTGCCAGTAGTTCAGTCCCTTACAATGAGCAGTTCTTC.

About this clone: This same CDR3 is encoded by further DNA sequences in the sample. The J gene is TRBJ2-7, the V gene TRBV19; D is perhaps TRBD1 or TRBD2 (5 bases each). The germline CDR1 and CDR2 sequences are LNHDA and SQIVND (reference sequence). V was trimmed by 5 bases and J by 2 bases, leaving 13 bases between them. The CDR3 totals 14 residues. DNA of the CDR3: TGTGCCAGTAGTTTTGGGACGGGTACCTACGAGCAGTACTTC. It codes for CASSFGTGTYEQYF.

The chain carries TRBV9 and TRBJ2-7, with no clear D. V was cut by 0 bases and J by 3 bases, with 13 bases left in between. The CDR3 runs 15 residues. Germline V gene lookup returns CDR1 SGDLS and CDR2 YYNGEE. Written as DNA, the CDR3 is TGTGCCAGCAGCGTAGTGGAACAGCCAGTCTACGAGCAGTACTTC. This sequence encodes CASSVVEQPVYEQYF.

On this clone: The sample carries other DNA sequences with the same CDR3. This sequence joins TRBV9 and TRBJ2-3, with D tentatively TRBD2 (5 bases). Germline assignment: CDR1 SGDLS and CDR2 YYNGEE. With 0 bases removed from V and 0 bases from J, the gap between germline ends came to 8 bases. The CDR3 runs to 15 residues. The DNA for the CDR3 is TGTGCCAGCAGCGTAGACGGACTTAGCACAGATACGCAGTATTTT. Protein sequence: CASSVDGLSTDTQYF.

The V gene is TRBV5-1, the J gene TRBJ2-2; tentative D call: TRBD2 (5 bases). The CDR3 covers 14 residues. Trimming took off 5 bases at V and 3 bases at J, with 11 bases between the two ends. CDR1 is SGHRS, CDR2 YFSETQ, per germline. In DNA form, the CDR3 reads TGCGCCAGCAGATATGGAGGCGACACCGGGGAGCTGTTTTTT. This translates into CASRYGGDTGELFF. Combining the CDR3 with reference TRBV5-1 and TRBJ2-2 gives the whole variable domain KAGVTQTPRYLIKTRGQQVTLSCSPISGHRSVSWYQQTPGQGLQFLFEYFSETQRNKGNFPGRFSGRQFSNSRSEMNVSTLELGDSALYLCASRYGGDTGELFFGEGSRLTVL.

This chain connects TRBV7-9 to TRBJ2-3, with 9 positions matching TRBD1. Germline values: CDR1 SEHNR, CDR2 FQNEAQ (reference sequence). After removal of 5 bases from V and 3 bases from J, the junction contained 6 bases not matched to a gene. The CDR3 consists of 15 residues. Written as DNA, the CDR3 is TGTGCCAGCAGCATGGGACAGGGAACTACAGATACGCAGTATTTT. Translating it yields CASSMGQGTTDTQYF.

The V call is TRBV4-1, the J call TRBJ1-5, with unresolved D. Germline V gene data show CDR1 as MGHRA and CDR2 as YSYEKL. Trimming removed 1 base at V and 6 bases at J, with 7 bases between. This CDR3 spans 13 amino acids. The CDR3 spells CASSQGTGQPQHF. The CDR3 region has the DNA TGCGCCAGCAGCCAAGGTACGGGTCAGCCCCAGCATTTT.

The CDR3 region has the DNA TGTGCCAGCAGCTTAGGGGTTGGGGCACCGAACACTGAAGCTTTCTTT. Encoded protein: CASSLGVGAPNTEAFF. The chain joins TRBV7-2 to TRBJ1-1; possibly TRBD1 for D (5 bases). The CDR3 extends over 16 amino acids. V was trimmed by 1 base and J by 1 base, leaving 13 bases between them. Germline lookup yields CDR1 SGHTA and CDR2 FQGNSA.

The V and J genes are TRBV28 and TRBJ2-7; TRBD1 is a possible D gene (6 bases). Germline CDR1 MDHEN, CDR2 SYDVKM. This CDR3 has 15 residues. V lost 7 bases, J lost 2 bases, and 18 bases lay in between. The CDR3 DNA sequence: TGTGCCAGCATCCCGACAGGTAGGGGCACCTACGAGCAGTACTTC. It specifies CASIPTGRGTYEQYF.

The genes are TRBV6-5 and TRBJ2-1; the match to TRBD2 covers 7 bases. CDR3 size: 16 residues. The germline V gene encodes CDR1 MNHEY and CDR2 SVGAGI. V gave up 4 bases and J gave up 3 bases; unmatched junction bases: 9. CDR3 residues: CASSFLSSGGYNEQFF. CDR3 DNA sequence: TGTGCCAGCAGTTTCCTCTCTAGCGGAGGCTACAATGAGCAGTTCTTC.

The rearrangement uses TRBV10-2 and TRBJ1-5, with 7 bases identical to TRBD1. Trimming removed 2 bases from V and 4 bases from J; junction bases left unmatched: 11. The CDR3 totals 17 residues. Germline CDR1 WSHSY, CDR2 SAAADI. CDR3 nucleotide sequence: TGCGCCAGCAGTGAGGCTTACAGGGGTGTAGGAAATCAGCCCCAGCATTTT. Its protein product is CASSEAYRGVGNQPQHF.